The 26 T cell receptor beta chains presented below share a single source sample, sequenced in a study of T-cell reconstitution after alpha-beta-depleted transplantation in children (dated by TCRdb to about 2016). Taken with the paper, the label for treatment or condition translates to: allogeneic hematopoietic cell transplantation with graft depleted of TCRalphabeta T cells and CD19 B cells. The protocol used for the library was PCR. The reads were generated on an Illumina HiSeq 2500. To normalize quantification of the TCRbeta repertoire, the TCR libraries were built with molecular barcoding that relied on unique molecular identifiers. The public reads were reprocessed in TCRdb via fastp at Q25 and MiXCR, keeping in-frame beta chains. CDR3 protein duplicates are merged, each entry listing the most common genes and DNA. The sample table lists about 160,000 distinct CDR3 sequences, 8.5% to 14% of them with a count of one. Together, the top ten hold about 12% of the sample.

This material consisted of PBMCs, taken before TCRalphabeta/CD19-depleted stem cell transplant. These receptors originate from a boy between 2 and 10 years old with acute myeloid leukemia, due to receive a stem cell transplant.

V is TRBV2 and J is TRBJ2-3; no definite D call. The germline V gene encodes CDR1 SNHLY and CDR2 FYNNEI. The CDR3 sequence is 12 residues long. V was cut by 7 bases and J by 2 bases, with 7 bases left in between. CDR3 amino acids: CASMISTDTQYF. The CDR3 DNA reads as TGTGCCAGCATGATATCCACAGATACGCAGTATTTT.

V and J are TRBV2 and TRBJ2-2, with 9 nucleotides matching TRBD2. CDR1 is SNHLY, CDR2 FYNNEI, per germline. The V gene end was trimmed by 1 base and the J gene end by 4 bases; junction bases not matched to a gene: 4. The CDR3 extends over 16 amino acids. CDR3 sequence: CASSEVSGGSTGELFF. The CDR3 nucleotides are TGTGCCAGCAGTGAAGTTAGCGGGGGAAGCACCGGGGAGCTGTTTTTT.

This clonotype came up many times. The chain links TRBV20-1 to TRBJ2-1; D is possibly TRBD2 (5 bases). CDR3 length equals 15 residues. V shed 0 bases and J shed 2 bases, with 11 bases lying between them. Germline values: CDR1 DFQATT, CDR2 SNEGSKA (reference sequence). CDR3 coding DNA: TGCAGTGCTAGAGATGAGGGCCCAACCTACAATGAGCAGTTCTTC. This encodes CSARDEGPTYNEQFF.

The table lists this clonotype with many counts. J is TRBJ2-1 and V is TRBV20-1; no clear D gene. CDR3 length: 17 residues. Trimming removed 5 bases at V and 4 bases at J, with 24 bases between. The germline CDR1 and CDR2 sequences are DFQATT and SNEGSKA (reference sequence). CDR3: CSAVVSALIVDYNEQFF. CDR3 sequence (DNA): TGCAGTGCTGTGGTATCGGCCTTGATTGTGGATTACAATGAGCAGTTCTTC.

This clonotype has ten or more counts. This chain's CDR3 is CASTQGGLGYTF. The CDR3 DNA reads as TGTGCCAGCACCCAAGGAGGTCTTGGCTACACCTTC. The chain carries TRBV6-2 or TRBV6-3 and TRBJ1-2; unclear D gene. The CDR3 covers 12 residues. CDR1 and CDR2 from the germline V gene are MNHEY and SVGEGT. V lost 7 bases to trimming and J lost 7 bases, with 13 bases between them.

Details on this clonotype: A much bigger clone sits one base away, suggesting this may be a read error. The genes are TRBV12-3 or TRBV12-4 and TRBJ1-1; D remains unclear. This CDR3 contains 13 residues. Trimming took off 4 bases at V and 4 bases at J, with 10 bases between the two ends. The CDR3 loop reads CASSSLGVTEAFF. In DNA form, the CDR3 reads TGTGCCAGCAGTTCTCTGGGAGTCACTGAAGCTTTCTTT.

This clonotype was detected many times. V gene TRBV10-3 combines with J gene TRBJ2-3, with a weak D call TRBD1 (6 bases). Germline V gene sequence: CDR1 ENHRY, CDR2 SYGVKD. V was pared by 4 bases and J by 2 bases, with 10 bases between. The CDR3 is 14 amino acids. The CDR3 DNA sequence: TGTGCCATCAGTGGAACAGGGAACACAGATACGCAGTATTTT. It encodes CAISGTGNTDTQYF.

This clonotype has only a few counts. The chain has TRBV5-1 and TRBJ2-7; the match to TRBD2 covers 12 bases. Per the germline V gene, CDR1 is SGHRS and CDR2 is YFSETQ. V lost 0 bases, J lost 4 bases, and 2 bases stayed unmatched. This CDR3 contains 15 residues. This CDR3 reads CASSLVLAGGYEQYF. Written as DNA, the CDR3 is TGCGCCAGCAGCTTGGTCCTAGCGGGAGGGTACGAGCAGTACTTC.

This clonotype came up many times. This sequence joins TRBV12-3 or TRBV12-4 and TRBJ1-1, with D uncertain. V gave up 3 bases and J gave up 11 bases, with 13 bases separating them. The CDR3 covers 12 residues. CDR3 coding DNA: TGTGCCAGCAGTTTTCCGGGCTTACTCGCTTTCTTT. Encoded protein: CASSFPGLLAFF.

As regards this clonotype: A clone one base away is much larger, so this may be a read error. The chain links TRBV27 to TRBJ2-2, with D possibly being TRBD1 (5 bases). V lost 10 bases and J lost 7, with 16 bases in between. From germline, CDR1 is MNHEY and CDR2 SMNVEV (reference sequence). This CDR3 comprises 13 residues. The CDR3 protein is CAIGHLGSGELFF. In nucleotides, the CDR3 is TGTGCCATCGGACATTTGGGAAGCGGGGAGCTGTTTTTT.

This clonotype was counted at least ten times. The chain recombines TRBV12-3 or TRBV12-4 with TRBJ2-3; D is uncertain. This CDR3 region has 15 residues. V lost 7 bases and J lost 1, with 15 bases in between. The CDR3 nucleotides are TGTGCCAGCACCCCTTCCGGAAAACGCACAGATACGCAGTATTTT. Protein: CASTPSGKRTDTQYF.

The table lists this clonotype with many counts. This sequence joins TRBV15 and TRBJ1-1; D is possibly TRBD1 (5 bases). V was cut by 5 bases and J by 3 bases, with 13 bases left in between. In germline, CDR1 is LNHNV, CDR2 YYDKDF (reference sequence). This CDR3 contains 14 residues. The CDR3 bases are TGTGCCACCAGCCCCCAGGGAGGGGACACTGAAGCTTTCTTT. This encodes CATSPQGGDTEAFF.

This clonotype was seen at least ten times. The CDR3 reads CASSDGQYNEQFF. CDR3 in DNA: TGTGCCAGCAGTGACGGACAGTACAATGAGCAGTTCTTC. The chain recombines TRBV25-1 with TRBJ2-1; tentative D call: TRBD1 (6 bases). V shed 3 bases and J shed 4 bases, with 7 bases lying between them. Germline V gene lookup returns CDR1 MGHDK and CDR2 SYGVNS. The CDR3 covers 13 residues.

This clonotype was seen many times. The genes are TRBV27 and TRBJ2-3, with D hard to call. There are 13 residues in the CDR3. The V gene's germline CDR1 is MNHEY and CDR2 SMNVEV (reference sequence). The V end lost 4 bases, the J end lost 5 bases, and 10 bases lay between the germline ends. Written as DNA, the CDR3 is TGTGCCAGCAGTTCCACGGTTGAAGATACGCAGTATTTT. Translated, it gives CASSSTVEDTQYF.

Many counts were recorded for this clonotype. The gene calls are TRBV5-1 and TRBJ1-2, with D uncertain. The CDR3 sequence is 14 residues long. Germline values: CDR1 SGHRS, CDR2 YFSETQ. V was pared by 3 bases and J by 4 bases, with 13 bases between. CDR3 in DNA: TGCGCCAGCAGCTCGAGGCGACCCCCCTATGGCTACACCTTC. Protein product: CASSSRRPPYGYTF.

There are many counts of this clonotype. The chain has TRBV7-9 and TRBJ2-4, with D perhaps being TRBD1 or TRBD2 (6 bases each). The CDR3 is 14 amino acids. The V end was cut by 2 bases, the J end by 7 bases, with 12 bases between. Germline CDR1 reads SEHNR; CDR2 reads FQNEAQ (reference sequence). In DNA, the CDR3 is TGTGCCAGCAGCTTACCGGGGGCGCGGAACATTCAGTACTTC. Translated: CASSLPGARNIQYF.

In the case of this clonotype: A much more abundant neighbour one base away suggests this may be a read error. This sequence joins TRBV12-3 or TRBV12-4 and TRBJ1-2; the match to TRBD1 covers 7 bases. J lost 10 bases, V lost 10 bases, and 12 bases had no gene match. The CDR3 is 12 amino acids. The CDR3, as DNA: TGTGCCACCAGAACCGGGACAGACGTCTACACCTTC. Protein product: CATRTGTDVYTF.

This chain joins TRBV7-9 and TRBJ1-3; no definite D call. The CDR3 loop spans 16 amino acids. V was clipped by 4 bases and J by 0 bases, with 13 bases between them. From germline, CDR1 is SEHNR and CDR2 FQNEAQ (reference sequence). The CDR3 loop reads CASSYDGVRSGNTIYF. The CDR3 coding sequence is TGTGCCAGCAGCTATGATGGGGTTCGCTCTGGAAACACCATATATTTT.

The chain joins TRBV19 to TRBJ2-2; D unclear. The CDR3 consists of 14 residues. The germline V gene has CDR1 LNHDA and CDR2 SQIVND (reference sequence). Trimming removed 3 bases at V and 4 bases at J, with 9 bases between. CDR3 DNA sequence: TGTGCCAGTAGTATCGGCCCGCGCACCGGGGAGCTGTTTTTT. It yields the protein CASSIGPRTGELFF.

This clonotype was counted ten times or more. The genes are TRBV6-1 and TRBJ2-2; D is possibly TRBD1 (5 bases). CDR3 length: 13 amino acids. CDR1 is MNHNS and CDR2 is SASEGT in the germline V gene. V lost 7 bases and J lost 5, with 11 bases in between. The CDR3 here is CASTIGATGELFF. DNA for the CDR3: TGTGCCAGCACGATTGGGGCGACCGGGGAGCTGTTTTTT.

This clonotype was observed many times. The chain is built from TRBV28 and TRBJ2-6; no firm D call. V gave up 2 bases and J gave up 0 bases, with 8 bases separating them. Germline assignment: CDR1 MDHEN and CDR2 SYDVKM. This CDR3 is 16 amino acids long. The CDR3 sequence: CASSLIFNSGANVLTF. The CDR3 region has the DNA TGTGCCAGCAGTTTAATATTTAACTCTGGGGCCAACGTCCTGACTTTC. The full variable domain, in which reference TRBV28 and TRBJ2-6 provide the parts outside the CDR3, is DVKVTQSSRYLVKRTGEKVFLECVQDMDHENMFWYRQDPGLGLRLIYFSYDVKMKEKGDIPEGYSVSREKKERFSLILESASTNQTSMYLCASSLIFNSGANVLTFGAGSRLTVL.

This clonotype was seen many times. The J gene is TRBJ1-6, the V gene TRBV5-1; 11 positions match TRBD1. The CDR3 spans 17 residues. Germline V CDR1 and CDR2: SGHRS, YFSETQ. J gave up 7 bases and V 3 bases, and 9 bases lay outside the gene matches. In nucleotides, the CDR3 is TGCGCCAGCAGCTGGACCGCAAGGGACAGGGGGAATTCACCCCTCCACTTT. It translates to CASSWTARDRGNSPLHF.

Many counts were recorded for this clonotype. For the CDR3, the DNA is TGTGCCAGCACCCATCAAGCGGGAGGACCTCAAGAGACCCAGTACTTC. It specifies CASTHQAGGPQETQYF. This chain joins TRBV6-1 and TRBJ2-5, with TRBD2 identical over 9 bases. CDR3 size: 16 residues. CDR1 and CDR2 (germline): MNHNS, SASEGT. The ends lost 7 bases at V and 2 bases at J; junction bases unmatched: 11.

This clonotype was observed a single time. Just one base apart from a much larger clone, this may be a read error. This chain links TRBV13 with TRBJ1-1; D unclear. Germline assignment: CDR1 PRHDT and CDR2 FYEKMQ (reference sequence). The CDR3 is 17 residues long. In nucleotides, the CDR3 is TGTGCCAGCAGCTTAGCCATCGCGGGTAAGGCGAACTCTGAAGCTTTCTTT. Translation gives CASSLAIAGKANSEAFF.

This clonotype has ten or more counts. The chain employs TRBV7-2 and TRBJ1-1; no firm D call. V lost 5 bases and J 0 bases, leaving 13 bases between the germline ends. Germline V CDR1 and CDR2: SGHTA, FQGNSA. The CDR3 is made up of 15 amino acids. The CDR3 loop is CASSQSWGLNTEAFF. In nucleotides, the CDR3 is TGTGCCAGCAGCCAGTCATGGGGTCTGAACACTGAAGCTTTCTTT.

The table lists this clonotype with many counts. A read error may account for a junction end that differs from germline. CDR3 in DNA: TGTGCCACCAGCTCCGAGGCCGGGACAGGGCATCTTCCCCTCCATTTT. Translated: CATSSEAGTGHLPLHF. The chain recombines TRBV15 with TRBJ1-6; 9 bases agree with TRBD1. CDR1 LNHNV and CDR2 YYDKDF come from the germline V gene (reference sequence). The CDR3 runs to 16 residues.